The T cell receptor (beta chain) described here comes from a study of Graves' ophthalmopathy and Graves' hyperthyroidism. Study observations and caveats: Blood also held most thyroid clonotypes expanded above 0.001 frequency. Stable hyperthyroidism and ophthalmopathy were told apart by a 13-signature model, which achieved less than 90% sensitivity and over 65% specificity.

The ends were cut back, 3 bases at V and 7 bases at J, with 34 bases in the middle. This CDR3 comprises 20 residues. Germline CDR1 and CDR2: MNHEY and SMNVEV (reference sequence). Turning to this clonotype: Its target is not known.

Amplification targeted the TCR beta CDR3 regions, with RNA transcripts as the source material. HTBI primers were used in a first-round RT-PCR, which preceded a second-round multiplex PCR. TCRdb re-derived calls from the multiplex PCR reads in MiXCR, one entry per CDR3 protein. The sample has about 500,000 distinct CDR3 sequences, approximately 15% seen once. This clonotype was obtained from a woman aged 25 to 45 with Graves' ophthalmopathy. V usage is TRBV27 and J usage is TRBJ2-7; D possibly matches TRBD1 or TRBD2 (8 bases each). What was sequenced was blood. This CDR3 is CASSFSTPGTGLLRGGEQYF. The CDR3, as DNA: TGTGCCAGCAGTTTTTCGACCCCCGGGACAGGTCTTCTTCGGGGGGGGGAGCAGTACTTC.